This is a list of T cell receptor beta chains from one sample in a study of blood T cell repertoires in COVID-19. Method: immunoSEQ multiplex PCR; TCRdb's copy keeps in-frame clones and lacks some. The data contain under 250,000 clones, 83% of them singletons. Sequenced material: peripheral blood. Receptor source: a woman in her 40s with active or convalescent COVID-19. Each CDR3 is given with its conserved first and last residue. D genes are given only for firm matches. Size tells how often a clone was seen (once, few, many) or the class of an expanded clone, and some rows leave it out.

TRBD2	TRBV29-1	.	TRBJ2-5	CSVEDGGTSPTQETQYF	TGCAGCGTTGAAGACGGGGGGACTAGCCCGACCCAAGAGACCCAGTACTTC
.	TRBV18	.	TRBJ1-5	CASSLSGGGNQPQHF	TGTGCCAGCTCGCTCTCGGGGGGGGGCAATCAGCCCCAGCATTTT
.	TRBV2	.	TRBJ1-1	CASTEEGVSVTEAFF	TGTGCCAGCACGGAAGAGGGGGTTTCGGTCACTGAAGCTTTCTTT
TRBD1	TRBV9	.	TRBJ2-7	CASSVGTGDPSYEQYF	TGTGCCAGCAGCGTCGGGACAGGTGATCCCTCCTACGAGCAGTACTTC
.	TRBV7-8	few	TRBJ1-1	CASSLGGSEAFF	TGTGCCAGCAGCTTAGGCGGCAGTGAAGCTTTCTTT
.	TRBV6-5	.	TRBJ1-1	CASRPGHLNTEAFF	TGTGCCAGCAGGCCCGGACACCTGAACACTGAAGCTTTCTTT
TRBD2	TRBV4-1	.	TRBJ2-7	CASSPSLSQVAGSYEQYF	TGCGCCAGCAGCCCAAGTCTTAGCCAGGTAGCGGGCTCCTACGAGCAGTACTTC
.	TRBV6-5	.	TRBJ1-2	CASSYSGLLGDYGYTF	TGTGCCAGCAGTTACTCGGGCCTGCTCGGGGACTATGGCTACACCTTC
.	TRBV27	few	TRBJ1-2	CASSFVGRDYGYTF	TGTGCCAGCAGTTTTGTTGGCAGGGACTATGGCTACACCTTC
TRBD1	TRBV10-3	.	TRBJ1-3	CAISRGGLGTGNTIYF	TGTGCCATCAGTCGAGGGGGCCTGGGGACTGGAAACACCATATATTTT
.	TRBV27	.	TRBJ2-4	CASSLSYRTKNIQYF	TGTGCCAGCAGTTTATCTTACAGAACCAAAAACATTCAGTACTTC
.	TRBV18	.	TRBJ2-7	CASSPDDRLEQYF	TGTGCCAGCTCCCCCGACGACAGGCTCGAGCAGTACTTC
.	TRBV20-1	.	TRBJ2-1	CSAGSTDEQFF	TGCAGTGCTGGGTCGACAGATGAGCAGTTCTTC
.	TRBV29-1	once	TRBJ2-5	CSVEVVEGETQYF	TGCAGCGTTGAAGTGGTGGAGGGAGAGACCCAGTACTTC
.	TRBV20-1	.	TRBJ1-5	CSQGRDQPQHF	TGCAGTCAGGGCCGCGATCAGCCCCAGCATTTT
.	TRBV7-9	.	TRBJ1-2	CASSLGGSHYGYTF	TGTGCCAGCAGCTTGGGAGGAAGTCACTATGGCTACACCTTC
.	TRBV27	.	TRBJ2-1	CASSLRSSYNEQFF	TGTGCCAGCAGTTTACGGAGCTCCTACAATGAGCAGTTCTTC
TRBD1	TRBV4-1	once	TRBJ1-2	CASSPLFTDRGVGYTF	TGCGCCAGCAGCCCCCTGTTCACGGACAGGGGGGTCGGCTACACCTTC
TRBD1	TRBV30	.	TRBJ1-5	CAWSETGVSNQPQHF	TGTGCCTGGAGCGAGACAGGGGTTAGCAATCAGCCCCAGCATTTT
TRBD2	TRBV30	.	TRBJ2-3	CAWGSGVTDTQYF	TGTGCCTGGGGAAGCGGGGTTACAGATACGCAGTATTTT
.	TRBV29-1	.	TRBJ1-2	CSVGFVDRSKWSGYTF	TGCAGCGTTGGTTTTGTTGACAGGTCAAAGTGGAGCGGCTACACCTTC
TRBD1	TRBV5-1	.	TRBJ2-3	CASSFTGTGGADTQYF	TGCGCCAGCAGCTTTACTGGGACAGGGGGTGCAGATACGCAGTATTTT
.	TRBV9	.	TRBJ2-7	CASSPNEYEQYF	TGTGCCAGCAGCCCCAATGAGTACGAGCAGTACTTC
TRBD1	TRBV28	.	TRBJ1-6	CASSLFRGPGNSPLHF	TGTGCCAGCAGTTTATTCAGGGGGCCTGGGAATTCACCCCTCCACTTT
.	TRBV7-8	.	TRBJ2-7	CASSPMAASSYEQYF	TGTGCCAGCAGCCCTATGGCGGCAAGCTCCTACGAGCAGTACTTC
TRBD2	TRBV5-5	.	TRBJ2-1	CASSLLSGGEQFF	TGTGCCAGCAGCTTACTTAGCGGGGGGGAGCAGTTCTTC
.	TRBV4-1	few	TRBJ2-5	CASSQIRQGGREETQYF	TGCGCCAGCAGCCAAATAAGACAGGGAGGAAGGGAAGAGACCCAGTACTTC
.	TRBV11-2	.	TRBJ1-1	CASSLAGLNTEAFF	TGTGCCAGCAGCTTAGCGGGTCTGAACACTGAAGCTTTCTTT
.	TRBV24-1	.	TRBJ1-2	CATSDLGTGTF	TGTGCCACCAGTGATTTAGGAACGGGAACCTTC
.	TRBV5-1	few	TRBJ1-3	CASSLAINRDSGNTIYF	TGCGCCAGCAGCTTGGCGATAAACAGGGACTCTGGAAACACCATATATTTT
.	TRBV12-3/TRBV12-4	.	TRBJ2-3	CASAYPDTQYF	TGTGCCAGCGCCTACCCGGATACGCAGTATTTT
.	TRBV5-6	few	TRBJ1-2	CASSLGASMSYGYTF	TGTGCCAGCAGCTTAGGGGCGTCTATGAGCTATGGCTACACCTTC
TRBD1	TRBV7-9	many	TRBJ2-1	CASSSFTGTGFNEQFF	TGTGCCAGCAGCTCCTTCACCGGGACAGGGTTTAATGAGCAGTTCTTC
.	TRBV7-3	.	TRBJ2-1	CASSFQATDYNEQFF	TGTGCCAGCAGCTTCCAGGCTACTGACTACAATGAGCAGTTCTTC
TRBD2	TRBV6-5	.	TRBJ2-3	CASRRTGGIADTQYF	TGTGCCAGCCGGAGGACGGGGGGGATCGCAGATACGCAGTATTTT
TRBD1	TRBV6-5	.	TRBJ1-4	CASKADRDREKLFF	TGTGCCAGCAAAGCAGACAGGGACCGGGAAAAACTGTTTTTT
TRBD2	TRBV7-8	once	TRBJ2-1	CASSLLAGTSYNEQFF	TGTGCCAGCAGCTTATTAGCGGGTACTTCCTACAATGAGCAGTTCTTC